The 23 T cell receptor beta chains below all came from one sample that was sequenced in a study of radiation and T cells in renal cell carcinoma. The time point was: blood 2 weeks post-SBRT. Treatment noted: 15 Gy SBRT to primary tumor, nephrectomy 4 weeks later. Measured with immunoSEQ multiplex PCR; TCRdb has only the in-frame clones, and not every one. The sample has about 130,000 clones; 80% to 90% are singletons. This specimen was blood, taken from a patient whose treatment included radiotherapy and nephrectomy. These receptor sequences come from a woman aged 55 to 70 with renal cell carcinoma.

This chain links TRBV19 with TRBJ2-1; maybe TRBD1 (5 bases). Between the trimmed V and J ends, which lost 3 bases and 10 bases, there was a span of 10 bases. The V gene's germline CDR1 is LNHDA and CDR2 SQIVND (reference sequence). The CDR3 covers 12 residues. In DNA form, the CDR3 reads TGTGCCAGTAGTATTATTTCAGGGGAGCAGTTCTTC. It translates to CASSIISGEQFF.

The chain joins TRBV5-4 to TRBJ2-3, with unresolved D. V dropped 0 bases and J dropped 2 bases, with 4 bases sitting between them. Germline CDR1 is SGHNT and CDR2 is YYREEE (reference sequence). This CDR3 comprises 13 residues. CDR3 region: CASSLDFTDTQYF. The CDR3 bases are TGTGCCAGCAGCTTGGACTTCACAGATACGCAGTATTTT.

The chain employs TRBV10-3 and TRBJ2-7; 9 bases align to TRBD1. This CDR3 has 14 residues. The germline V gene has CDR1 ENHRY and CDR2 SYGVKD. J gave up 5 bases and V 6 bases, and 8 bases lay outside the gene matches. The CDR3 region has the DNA TGTGCCATCAGGCCCGGGACAGGGTGGGACGAGCAGTACTTC. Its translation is CAIRPGTGWDEQYF.

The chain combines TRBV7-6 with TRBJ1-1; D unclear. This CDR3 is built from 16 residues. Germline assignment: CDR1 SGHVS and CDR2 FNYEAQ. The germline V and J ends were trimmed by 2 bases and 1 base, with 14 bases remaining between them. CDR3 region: CASSLRMIRSNTEAFF. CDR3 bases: TGTGCCAGCAGCTTAAGGATGATCCGATCGAACACTGAAGCTTTCTTT.

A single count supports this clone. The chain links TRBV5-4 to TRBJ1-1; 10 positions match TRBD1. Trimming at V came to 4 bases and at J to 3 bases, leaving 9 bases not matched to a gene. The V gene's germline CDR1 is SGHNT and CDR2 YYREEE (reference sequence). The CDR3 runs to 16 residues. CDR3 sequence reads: CASSPGTGASDTEAFF. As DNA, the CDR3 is TGTGCCAGCAGCCCTGGGACAGGGGCCTCAGACACTGAAGCTTTCTTT.

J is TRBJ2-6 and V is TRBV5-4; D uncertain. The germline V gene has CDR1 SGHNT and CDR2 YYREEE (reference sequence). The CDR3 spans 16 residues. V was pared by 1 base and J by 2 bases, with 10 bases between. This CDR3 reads CASSLLGSTGANVLTF. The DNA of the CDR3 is TGTGCCAGCAGCTTGTTGGGGTCTACTGGGGCCAACGTCCTGACTTTC.

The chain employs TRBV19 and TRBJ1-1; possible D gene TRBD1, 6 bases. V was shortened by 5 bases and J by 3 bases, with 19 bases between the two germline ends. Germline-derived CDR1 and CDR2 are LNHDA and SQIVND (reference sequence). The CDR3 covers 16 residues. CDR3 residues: CASSLSQGPRDTEAFF. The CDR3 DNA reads TGTGCCAGTAGTCTTTCTCAGGGGCCGCGGGACACTGAAGCTTTCTTT.

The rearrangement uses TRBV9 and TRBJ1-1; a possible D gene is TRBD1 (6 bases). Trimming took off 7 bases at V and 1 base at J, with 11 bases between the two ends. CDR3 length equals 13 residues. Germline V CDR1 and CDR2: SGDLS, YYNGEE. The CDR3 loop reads CASGLTGNTEAFF. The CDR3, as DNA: TGTGCCAGCGGATTGACAGGGAACACTGAAGCTTTCTTT.

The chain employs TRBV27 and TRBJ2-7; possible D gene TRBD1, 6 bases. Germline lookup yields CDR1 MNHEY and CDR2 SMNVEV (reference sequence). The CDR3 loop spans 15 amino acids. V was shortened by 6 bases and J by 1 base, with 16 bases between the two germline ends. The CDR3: CASRWTAGLSYEQYF. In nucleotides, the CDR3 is TGTGCCAGCAGGTGGACAGCCGGGTTATCCTACGAGCAGTACTTC.

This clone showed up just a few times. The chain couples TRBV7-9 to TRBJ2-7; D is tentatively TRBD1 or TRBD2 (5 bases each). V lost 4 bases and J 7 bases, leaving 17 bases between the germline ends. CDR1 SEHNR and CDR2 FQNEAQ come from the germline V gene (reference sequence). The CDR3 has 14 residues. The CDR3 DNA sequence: TGTGCCAGCAGCTCGGACATTCCCGGGGTGGAGCAGTACTTC. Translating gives CASSSDIPGVEQYF. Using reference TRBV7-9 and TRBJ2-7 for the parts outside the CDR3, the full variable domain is DTGVSQNPRHKITKRGQNVTFRCDPISEHNRLYWYRQTLGQGPEFLTYFQNEAQLEKSRLLSDRFSAERPKGSFSTLEIQRTEQGDSAMYLCASSSDIPGVEQYFGPGTRLTVT.

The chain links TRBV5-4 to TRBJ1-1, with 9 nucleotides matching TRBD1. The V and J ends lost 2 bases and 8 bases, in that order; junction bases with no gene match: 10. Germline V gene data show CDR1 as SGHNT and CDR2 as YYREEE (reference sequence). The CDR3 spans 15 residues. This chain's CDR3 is CASSFTGTGNWEAFF. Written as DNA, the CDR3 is TGTGCCAGCAGCTTCACCGGGACAGGGAATTGGGAAGCTTTCTTT.

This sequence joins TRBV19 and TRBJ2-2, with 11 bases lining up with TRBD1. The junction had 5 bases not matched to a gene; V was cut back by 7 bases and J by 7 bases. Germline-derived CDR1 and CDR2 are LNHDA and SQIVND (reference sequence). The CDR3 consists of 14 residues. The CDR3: CASTRTGGDGELFF. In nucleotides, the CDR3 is TGTGCCAGTACTAGGACAGGGGGCGACGGGGAGCTGTTTTTT. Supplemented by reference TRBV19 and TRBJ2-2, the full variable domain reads DGGITQSPKYLFRKEGQNVTLSCEQNLNHDAMYWYRQDPGQGLRLIYYSQIVNDFQKGDIAEGYSVSREKKESFPLTVTSAQKNPTAFYLCASTRTGGDGELFFGEGSRLTVL.

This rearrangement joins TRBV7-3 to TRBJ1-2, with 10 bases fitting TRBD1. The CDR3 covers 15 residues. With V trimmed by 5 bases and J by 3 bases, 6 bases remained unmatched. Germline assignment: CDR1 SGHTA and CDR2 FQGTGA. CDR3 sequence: CASSGGQGDHYGYTF. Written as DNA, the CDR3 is TGTGCCAGCAGCGGCGGACAGGGGGACCACTATGGCTACACCTTC.

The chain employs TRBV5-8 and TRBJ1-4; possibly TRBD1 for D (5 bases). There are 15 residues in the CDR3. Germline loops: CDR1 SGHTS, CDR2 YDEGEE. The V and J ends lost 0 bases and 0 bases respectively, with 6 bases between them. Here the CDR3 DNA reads TGTGCCAGCAGCTTGGGGGGGGCAACTAATGAAAAACTGTTTTTT. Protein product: CASSLGGATNEKLFF.

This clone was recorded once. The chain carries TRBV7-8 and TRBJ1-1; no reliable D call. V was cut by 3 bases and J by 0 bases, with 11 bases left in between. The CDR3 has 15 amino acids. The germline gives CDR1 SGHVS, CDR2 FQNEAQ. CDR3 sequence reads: CASSLPGNMNTEAFF. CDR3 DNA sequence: TGTGCCAGCAGCTTGCCGGGCAACATGAACACTGAAGCTTTCTTT.

The DNA for the CDR3 is TGTGCCAGCAACCCGAGGGGGCGGGAGTTCAGAGAGCAGTTCTTC. It yields the protein CASNPRGREFREQFF. V usage is TRBV27 and J usage is TRBJ2-1, with D tentatively TRBD1 or TRBD2 (7 bases each). The V end was cut by 7 bases, the J end by 10 bases, with 23 bases between. CDR1 is MNHEY and CDR2 is SMNVEV in the germline V gene (reference sequence). The CDR3 length is 15 residues.

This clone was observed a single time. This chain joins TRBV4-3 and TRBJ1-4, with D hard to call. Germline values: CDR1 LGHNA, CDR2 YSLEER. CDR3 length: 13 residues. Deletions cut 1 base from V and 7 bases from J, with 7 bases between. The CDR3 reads CASSQVPSEKLFF. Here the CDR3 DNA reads TGCGCCAGCAGCCAAGTTCCGAGTGAAAAACTGTTTTTT.

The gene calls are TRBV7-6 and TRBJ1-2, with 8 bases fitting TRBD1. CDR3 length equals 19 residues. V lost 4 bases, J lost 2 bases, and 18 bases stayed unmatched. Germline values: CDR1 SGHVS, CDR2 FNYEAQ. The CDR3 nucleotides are TGTGCCAGCAGCTGGGTTGGACAGGGAATTGACAATCGAAACTATGGCTACACCTTC. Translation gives CASSWVGQGIDNRNYGYTF.

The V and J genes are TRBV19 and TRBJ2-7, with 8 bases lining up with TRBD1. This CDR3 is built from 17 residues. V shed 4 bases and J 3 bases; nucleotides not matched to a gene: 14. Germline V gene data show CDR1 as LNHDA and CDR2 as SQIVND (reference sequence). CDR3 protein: CASSRLPGQVGNYEQYF. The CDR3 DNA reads TGTGCCAGTAGTAGACTTCCGGGACAGGTGGGTAACTACGAGCAGTACTTC.

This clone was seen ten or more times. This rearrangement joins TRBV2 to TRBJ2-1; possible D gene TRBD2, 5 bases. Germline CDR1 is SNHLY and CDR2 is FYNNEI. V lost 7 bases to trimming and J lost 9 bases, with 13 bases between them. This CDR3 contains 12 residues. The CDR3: CASNLERPEQFF. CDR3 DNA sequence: TGTGCCAGCAATTTGGAGCGGCCTGAGCAGTTCTTC.

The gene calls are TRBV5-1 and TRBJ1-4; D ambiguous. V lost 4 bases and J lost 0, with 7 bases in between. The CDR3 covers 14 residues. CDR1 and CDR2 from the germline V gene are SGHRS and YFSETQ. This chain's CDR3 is CASSPAATNEKLFF. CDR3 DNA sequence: TGCGCCAGCAGCCCTGCTGCAACTAATGAAAAACTGTTTTTT. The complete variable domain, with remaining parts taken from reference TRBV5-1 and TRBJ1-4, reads KAGVTQTPRYLIKTRGQQVTLSCSPISGHRSVSWYQQTPGQGLQFLFEYFSETQRNKGNFPGRFSGRQFSNSRSEMNVSTLELGDSALYLCASSPAATNEKLFFGSGTQLSVL.

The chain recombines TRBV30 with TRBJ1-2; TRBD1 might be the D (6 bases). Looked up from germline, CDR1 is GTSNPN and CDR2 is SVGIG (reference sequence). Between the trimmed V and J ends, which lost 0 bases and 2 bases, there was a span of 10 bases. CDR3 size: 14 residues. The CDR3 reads CAWSVEGVNYGYTF. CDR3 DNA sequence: TGTGCCTGGAGTGTAGAGGGGGTAAACTATGGCTACACCTTC.

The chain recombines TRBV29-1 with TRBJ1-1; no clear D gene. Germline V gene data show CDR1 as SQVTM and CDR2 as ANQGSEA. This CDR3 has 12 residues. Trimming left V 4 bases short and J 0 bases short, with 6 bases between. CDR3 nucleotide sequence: TGCAGCGTTGGTCAAATGAACACTGAAGCTTTCTTT. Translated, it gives CSVGQMNTEAFF.